Following are 26 T cell receptor beta chains from one sample sequenced in a study of OX40 agonist ivuxolimab in advanced cancers. Repertoires were generated with immunoSEQ multiplex PCR, while TCRdb's copy carries only in-frame clones and drops some. The data contain about 48,000 clones, approximately 81% of them singletons. Sequenced material: CD4+ or CD8+ T cells sorted from blood, taken in a trial of the OX40 agonist ivuxolimab. These receptors were taken from an adult with an advanced solid tumor such as melanoma, head and neck, liver or kidney cancer.

This chain links TRBV18 with TRBJ2-5, with TRBD2 as a possible D gene (5 bases). Trimming took 0 bases from V and 4 from J, leaving 9 bases between them. CDR3 length: 14 residues. Per the germline V gene, CDR1 is KGHSH and CDR2 is LQKENI. This CDR3 is CASSPPSRAETQYF. The CDR3 DNA reads as TGTGCCAGCTCACCACCGTCGCGGGCAGAGACCCAGTACTTC.

The genes are TRBV30 and TRBJ1-5; D is possibly TRBD1 (5 bases). Deletions cut 1 base from V and 7 bases from J, with 11 bases between. Germline V gene data show CDR1 as GTSNPN and CDR2 as SVGIG (reference sequence). The CDR3 runs 13 residues. The CDR3 loop is CAWSGQGGQPQHF. Here the CDR3 DNA reads TGTGCCTGGAGTGGGCAGGGCGGACAGCCCCAGCATTTT.

The rearrangement uses TRBV14 and TRBJ2-3, with TRBD2 identical over 9 bases. The trim removed 5 bases at V and 4 bases at J, leaving 4 bases unmatched. CDR3 length: 14 amino acids. Germline V lookup: CDR1 SGHDN, CDR2 FVKESK. The CDR3 sequence: CASSASGTSDTQYF. Written as DNA, the CDR3 is TGTGCCAGCAGCGCTAGCGGGACTTCAGATACGCAGTATTTT.

The chain joins TRBV5-4 to TRBJ2-2; weak D call: TRBD2 (5 bases). V was cut by 0 bases and J by 6 bases, with 12 bases left in between. Germline V gives CDR1 SGHNT, CDR2 YYREEE (reference sequence). This CDR3 has 15 residues. This chain's CDR3 is CASSLAGMGPGELFF. The DNA for the CDR3 is TGTGCCAGCAGCTTGGCCGGGATGGGCCCCGGGGAGCTGTTTTTT.

J is TRBJ1-2 and V is TRBV29-1; 9 bases match TRBD1. Germline trimming cut 7 bases from V and 0 bases from J; bases unmatched to any gene: 9. The CDR3 is 15 residues long. Germline CDR1 reads SQVTM; CDR2 reads ANQGSEA. The CDR3 DNA is TGCAGCGCTCTAGGACAGGGGTGGTCTAACTATGGCTACACCTTC. This gives the protein CSALGQGWSNYGYTF.

V usage is TRBV28 and J usage is TRBJ2-3, with no clear D. CDR1 and CDR2 from the germline V gene are MDHEN and SYDVKM. V shed 5 bases and J shed 2 bases, with 5 bases lying between them. This CDR3 is built from 12 residues. CDR3 sequence (DNA): TGTGCCAGCAGTACGACCACAGATACGCAGTATTTT. Residues: CASSTTTDTQYF.

The rearrangement links TRBV19 to TRBJ1-4; D remains unclear. The germline CDR1 and CDR2 sequences are LNHDA and SQIVND (reference sequence). Trimming took 6 bases from V and 8 from J, leaving 16 bases between them. This CDR3 region has 14 residues. CDR3 in DNA: TGTGCCAGTAGCCCATGGACGACGAAGGAAAAACTGTTTTTT. Translating gives CASSPWTTKEKLFF.

In DNA form, the CDR3 reads TGTGCCAGCAGCCCGGGACTAGATTACGAGCAGTACTTC. Translated: CASSPGLDYEQYF. This chain uses TRBV5-6 with TRBJ2-7, with TRBD2 matching 8 bases. This CDR3 has 13 residues. V gave up 4 bases and J gave up 4 bases; unmatched junction bases: 4. The germline gives CDR1 SGHDT, CDR2 YYEEEE.

The chain links TRBV9 to TRBJ1-1; D gene unclear. This CDR3 is built from 15 residues. Trimming cost V 0 bases and J 0 bases, with 9 bases left between them. Germline V lookup: CDR1 SGDLS, CDR2 YYNGEE. The CDR3 sequence is CASSVGLGMNTEAFF. For the CDR3, the DNA is TGTGCCAGCAGCGTAGGTTTGGGGATGAACACTGAAGCTTTCTTT.

The chain links TRBV4-1 to TRBJ2-7, with a possible D match to TRBD1 (5 bases). The CDR3 covers 15 residues. Between the trimmed V and J ends, which lost 0 bases and 2 bases, there was a span of 11 bases. Germline CDR1 reads MGHRA; CDR2 reads YSYEKL. Written as DNA, the CDR3 is TGCGCCAGCAGCCAAGAGAACAGGTCTCCCTACGAGCAGTACTTC. Encoded protein: CASSQENRSPYEQYF.

Within the sample, this clone is medium-sized. The V call is TRBV7-8, the J call TRBJ1-5, with 11 bases fitting TRBD1. Germline V gene sequence: CDR1 SGHVS, CDR2 FQNEAQ. The CDR3 contains 18 residues. V trimming: 0 bases; J trimming: 0 bases; junction bases outside the gene matches: 4. As DNA, the CDR3 is TGTGCCAGCAGCTTAGCGGGACAGGGGGAGTATAGCAATCAGCCCCAGCATTTT. Translated, it gives CASSLAGQGEYSNQPQHF. The entire variable domain, with the rest obtained from reference TRBV7-8 and TRBJ1-5, is as follows: GAGVSQSPRYKVAKRGQDVALRCDPISGHVSLFWYQQALGQGPEFLTYFQNEAQLDKSGLPSDRFFAERPEGSVSTLKIQRTQQEDSAVYLCASSLAGQGEYSNQPQHFGDGTRLSIL.

This rearrangement joins TRBV7-9 to TRBJ1-4; no clear D. The CDR3 length is 13 residues. Germline assignment: CDR1 SEHNR and CDR2 FQNEAQ (reference sequence). V dropped 1 base and J dropped 7 bases, with 7 bases sitting between them. The DNA of the CDR3 is TGTGCCAGCAGCTTAGGCCGGGGTGAAAAACTGTTTTTT. Its protein is CASSLGRGEKLFF.

The genes are TRBV19 and TRBJ1-5, with D hard to call. Trimming took 0 bases from V and 1 from J, leaving 7 bases between them. Germline V gene sequence: CDR1 LNHDA, CDR2 SQIVND (reference sequence). The CDR3 runs to 15 residues. The CDR3 region is CASSIEGGSNQPQHF. For the CDR3, the DNA is TGTGCCAGTAGTATAGAGGGTGGAAGCAATCAGCCCCAGCATTTT.

The chain recombines TRBV5-4 with TRBJ1-2, with a possible D match to TRBD1 (5 bases). Germline assignment: CDR1 SGHNT and CDR2 YYREEE (reference sequence). The CDR3 runs to 14 residues. Trimming pared 0 bases from V and 3 bases from J, leaving 9 bases between. CDR3 amino acids: CASSLGQFDYGYTF. DNA for the CDR3: TGTGCCAGCAGCTTGGGACAGTTCGACTATGGCTACACCTTC.

The rearrangement uses TRBV5-1 and TRBJ2-1; D gene uncertain. CDR1 is SGHRS, CDR2 YFSETQ, per germline. There are 14 residues in the CDR3. Trimming took off 5 bases at V and 4 bases at J, with 13 bases between the two ends. Here the CDR3 reads CASRSANRYNEQFF. CDR3 nucleotides: TGCGCCAGCAGGAGCGCGAATAGGTACAATGAGCAGTTCTTC.

As to this clone: The junction and the germline gene differ at one end; a read error may be behind it. This chain joins TRBV7-7 and TRBJ2-1; possibly TRBD2 for D (5 bases). This CDR3 spans 16 amino acids. Per germline, CDR1 SSHAT and CDR2 FNYEAQ (reference sequence). The CDR3 sequence is CASSLGSGLSYNEQFF. The CDR3 nucleotides read TGTGCTAGCAGCTTAGGCTCGGGATTATCCTACAATGAGCAGTTCTTC.

The gene calls are TRBV5-1 and TRBJ2-5, with D unresolved. Trimming pared 3 bases from V and 0 bases from J, leaving 15 bases between. Germline V CDR1 and CDR2: SGHRS, YFSETQ. There are 16 residues in the CDR3. The CDR3 sequence is CASSSVDTSYQETQYF. The CDR3 DNA reads as TGCGCCAGCAGCTCCGTAGACACGTCGTACCAAGAGACCCAGTACTTC.

The rearrangement links TRBV11-1 to TRBJ1-3; 8 bases agree with TRBD1. The V segment lost 5 bases and the J segment 0 bases; nucleotides outside the gene matches: 6. Germline V gene lookup returns CDR1 SGHAT and CDR2 FQDESV (reference sequence). The CDR3 runs 16 residues. CDR3 bases: TGTGCCAGCAGCGGGGGACAGGTAAACTCTGGAAACACCATATATTTT. Protein product: CASSGGQVNSGNTIYF.

The chain couples TRBV28 to TRBJ1-1, with D perhaps TRBD1 (6 bases). The V and J ends lost 6 bases and 4 bases respectively, with 15 bases between them. This CDR3 region has 14 residues. The V gene's germline CDR1 is MDHEN and CDR2 SYDVKM. CDR3 coding DNA: TGTGCCAGCAGACGATCAGGGGATCCCACTGAAGCTTTCTTT. This gives the protein CASRRSGDPTEAFF.

CDR3 sequence reads: CASRGQASYEQYF. CDR3 coding DNA: TGTGCCAGCAGGGGACAGGCTTCCTACGAGCAGTACTTC. The chain is built from TRBV6-1 and TRBJ2-7, with 8 bases matching TRBD1. The germline V gene encodes CDR1 MNHNS and CDR2 SASEGT. The CDR3 consists of 13 residues. V gave up 6 bases and J gave up 1 base; unmatched junction bases: 2.

The chain recombines TRBV6-1 with TRBJ2-1; 8 bases agree with TRBD1. After removal of 4 bases from V and 8 bases from J, the junction contained 13 bases not matched to a gene. Germline V gives CDR1 MNHNS, CDR2 SASEGT. The CDR3 runs to 16 residues. Here the CDR3 reads CASSVQGQGNAYEQFF. CDR3 nucleotide sequence: TGTGCCAGCAGTGTCCAAGGACAGGGTAACGCTTATGAGCAGTTCTTC.

The chain joins TRBV2 to TRBJ1-5; TRBD1 matches at 7 bases. CDR1 and CDR2 (germline): SNHLY, FYNNEI. V shed 3 bases and J 7 bases; nucleotides not matched to a gene: 3. The CDR3 has 13 residues. CDR3 nucleotides: TGTGCCAGCAGTGAGGGCAGGGGGCAGCCCCAGCATTTT. Translation: CASSEGRGQPQHF.

V gene TRBV11-2 combines with J gene TRBJ2-1, with 7 bases lining up with TRBD2. Trimming removed 1 base from V and 2 bases from J; junction bases left unmatched: 11. The germline CDR1 and CDR2 sequences are SGHAT and FQNNGV. The CDR3 sequence is 18 residues long. The CDR3 loop is CASSLGLGGGGPYNEQFF. The CDR3 nucleotides are TGTGCCAGCAGCTTAGGTCTCGGTGGGGGAGGGCCCTACAATGAGCAGTTCTTC.

This rearrangement joins TRBV19 to TRBJ1-5, with D hard to call. In germline, CDR1 is LNHDA, CDR2 SQIVND (reference sequence). The germline V and J ends were trimmed by 7 bases and 0 bases, with 7 bases remaining between them. The CDR3 consists of 13 residues. The CDR3 region has the DNA TGTGCCAGTAATCGGGATAGCAATCAGCCCCAGCATTTT. This translates into CASNRDSNQPQHF.

This clone was seen only a few times. The CDR3 here is CASRPGRHTEAFF. CDR3 DNA: TGTGCCAGCAGACCAGGACGGCACACTGAAGCTTTCTTT. The chain uses TRBV7-8 and TRBJ1-1; D is unclear. The CDR3 sequence is 13 residues long. Trimming cost V 6 bases and J 3 bases, with 11 bases left between them. Germline lookup yields CDR1 SGHVS and CDR2 FQNEAQ.

This rearrangement joins TRBV6-5 to TRBJ2-7; D is ambiguous. CDR3 size: 15 residues. Per the germline V gene, CDR1 is MNHEY and CDR2 is SVGAGI. The germline V and J ends were trimmed by 5 bases and 2 bases, with 16 bases remaining between them. Written as DNA, the CDR3 is TGTGCCAGCAGTGCATTCAGTCAGAATCCCTACGAGCAGTACTTC. Translating gives CASSAFSQNPYEQYF.